Each of the 27 T cell receptor beta chains below was sequenced from the same sample in a study of a mutant IDH1 vaccine in newly diagnosed glioma. TCRdb keeps only in-frame clones here, not all; method: immunoSEQ multiplex PCR. Of about 92,000 clones in the sample, around 80% were seen once. Specified time point: baseline, week 1 (first vaccination visit). As to treatment: pre-vaccination baseline after standard-of-care therapy. The sample was PBMCs, taken from a glioma patient treated with radiotherapy, temozolomide or both. Every receptor here comes from a man aged 35 to 55 with glioma.

The V call is TRBV4-2, the J call TRBJ1-4, with D possibly matching TRBD1 (5 bases). Germline V gene sequence: CDR1 LGHNA, CDR2 YNFKEQ. This CDR3 has 16 residues. Trimming cost V 2 bases and J 0 bases, with 10 bases left between them. CDR3 nucleotides: TGTGCCAGCAGCCAATTCGACAGAGCAACTAATGAAAAACTGTTTTTT. This sequence encodes CASSQFDRATNEKLFF.

The chain uses TRBV5-6 and TRBJ2-1; D remains unclear. In germline, CDR1 is SGHDT, CDR2 YYEEEE. V lost 0 bases, J lost 13 bases, and 8 bases lay in between. The CDR3 is 11 residues long. The CDR3: CASSLAVEQFF. CDR3 DNA sequence: TGTGCCAGCAGCTTGGCCGTTGAACAGTTCTTC.

The chain couples TRBV7-2 to TRBJ2-1; a weak D match, TRBD1 (5 bases). Between the trimmed V and J ends, which lost 2 bases and 9 bases, there was a span of 14 bases. Per the germline V gene, CDR1 is SGHTA and CDR2 is FQGNSA. The length of the CDR3 is 14 residues. The CDR3 DNA reads TGTGCCAGCAGCTTATCCCAGGGAAGTAGTGAGCAGTTCTTC. This codes for CASSLSQGSSEQFF.

The V call is TRBV6-1, the J call TRBJ1-2, with D uncertain. The germline CDR1 and CDR2 sequences are MNHNS and SASEGT. V was pared by 1 base and J by 6 bases, with 9 bases between. The CDR3 totals 13 residues. The chain's CDR3 is CASSEGSAHGYTF. The CDR3 DNA is TGTGCCAGCAGTGAAGGGTCCGCTCATGGCTACACCTTC.

The J gene is TRBJ2-3, the V gene TRBV6-6; 8 nucleotides agree with TRBD2. Germline V CDR1 and CDR2: MNHNY, SVGAGI (reference sequence). With V trimmed by 2 bases and J by 4 bases, 5 bases remained unmatched. CDR3 size: 15 residues. CDR3 DNA sequence: TGTGCCAGCAGTTACGGCGGGGGGTTGCCAGATACGCAGTATTTT. This codes for CASSYGGGLPDTQYF.

In this sample, this clone turned up once. V gene TRBV7-9 combines with J gene TRBJ1-1; tentative D call: TRBD1 (5 bases). The CDR3 spans 16 residues. V dropped 6 bases and J dropped 0 bases, with 17 bases sitting between them. Per the germline V gene, CDR1 is SEHNR and CDR2 is FQNEAQ (reference sequence). CDR3 DNA: TGTGCCAGCAGACCTACAGGATCCCAGATGAACACTGAAGCTTTCTTT. It codes for CASRPTGSQMNTEAFF.

Only a few counts were recorded for this clone. The genes are TRBV10-1 and TRBJ2-1; 8 positions agree with TRBD2. The CDR3 contains 16 residues. V dropped 8 bases and J dropped 7; count of bases not matched to a gene: 16. Germline V lookup: CDR1 WNHNN, CDR2 SYGVQD (reference sequence). The CDR3 DNA reads TGCGCCAGCTCTATGGGTGGGCTAGCGGGTTTAAATGAGCAGTTCTTC. Amino acid sequence: CASSMGGLAGLNEQFF.

The rearrangement joins TRBV13 to TRBJ2-3, with TRBD2 matching 8 bases. This CDR3 spans 18 amino acids. Germline CDR1 PRHDT, CDR2 FYEKMQ (reference sequence). J gave up 4 bases and V 5 bases, and 17 bases lay outside the gene matches. The CDR3 DNA is TGTGCCAGCAGCCGGTGGAGTAAGCCGGGACTAGACTCAGATACGCAGTATTTT. Translated: CASSRWSKPGLDSDTQYF.

The table lists this clone with a count of one. The genes are TRBV28 and TRBJ1-3, with TRBD1 as a possible D gene (6 bases). Trimming removed 5 bases from V and 6 bases from J, with 11 bases in between. Germline V gene lookup returns CDR1 MDHEN and CDR2 SYDVKM. The CDR3 runs 13 residues. The CDR3 DNA reads TGTGCCAGCAGTCAACAGGGAATAAACACCATATATTTT. Amino acids: CASSQQGINTIYF.

This rearrangement joins TRBV27 to TRBJ2-6, with D maybe TRBD1 (5 bases). V lost 5 bases and J lost 0, with 14 bases in between. CDR1 is MNHEY, CDR2 SMNVEV, per germline (reference sequence). The CDR3 runs 17 residues. CDR3 sequence: CASSPNLRASGANVLTF. The CDR3, as DNA: TGTGCCAGCAGTCCAAACCTCAGGGCCTCTGGGGCCAACGTCCTGACTTTC.

The V call is TRBV14, the J call TRBJ1-2; D unclear. Germline V lookup: CDR1 SGHDN, CDR2 FVKESK. Trimming stripped 1 base from V and 6 bases from J, with 15 bases between. The CDR3 has 15 amino acids. CDR3: CASSQGHAGINGYTF. The CDR3 bases are TGTGCCAGCAGCCAAGGACACGCCGGAATTAATGGCTACACCTTC.

J is TRBJ1-4 and V is TRBV7-2, with D maybe TRBD1 (6 bases). CDR3 length: 14 amino acids. CDR1 and CDR2 (germline): SGHTA, FQGNSA. The V end was cut by 5 bases, the J end by 7 bases, with 14 bases between. CDR3 sequence reads: CASSKGGISEKLFF. CDR3 in DNA: TGTGCCAGCAGCAAAGGGGGAATCAGTGAAAAACTGTTTTTT. The full variable domain, with the rest looked up from reference TRBV7-2 and TRBJ1-4, is GAGVSQSPSNKVTEKGKDVELRCDPISGHTALYWYRQSLGQGLEFLIYFQGNSAPDKSGLPSDRFSAERTGGSVSTLTIQRTQQEDSAVYLCASSKGGISEKLFFGSGTQLSVL.

This chain joins TRBV6-1 and TRBJ2-1; TRBD1 aligns across 8 bases. Germline CDR1 is MNHNS and CDR2 is SASEGT. V shed 4 bases, J shed 10 bases, and the junction held 9 bases outside the gene matches. CDR3 length equals 14 residues. CDR3 sequence (DNA): TGTGCCAGCAGTGGCAGGGGGCTAGCCGGCGAGCAGTTCTTC. It specifies CASSGRGLAGEQFF.

This chain joins TRBV25-1 and TRBJ1-2; 11 bases agree with TRBD1. The CDR3 is made up of 15 amino acids. Trimming removed 0 bases from V and 8 bases from J; junction bases left unmatched: 5. In germline, CDR1 is MGHDK, CDR2 SYGVNS. The CDR3 DNA reads as TGTGCCAGCAGTGAATATGGACAGGGGGCGCGGGGCTACACCTTC. Its translation is CASSEYGQGARGYTF.

This sequence joins TRBV5-4 and TRBJ1-4; tentatively, D is TRBD1 (5 bases). CDR3 length equals 14 residues. Trimming pared 3 bases from V and 14 bases from J, leaving 20 bases between. CDR1 and CDR2 (germline): SGHNT, YYREEE (reference sequence). CDR3 loop: CASSSGGGKGFLFF. The CDR3 nucleotides read TGTGCCAGCAGCTCTGGGGGAGGGAAGGGCTTCCTGTTTTTT.

The rearrangement joins TRBV5-4 to TRBJ2-7; the match to TRBD1 covers 8 bases. The CDR3 spans 14 residues. The germline V gene encodes CDR1 SGHNT and CDR2 YYREEE (reference sequence). The V gene end was trimmed by 9 bases and the J gene end by 0 bases; junction bases not matched to a gene: 8. CDR3 residues: CATSIDRGSYEQYF. CDR3 DNA sequence: TGTGCCACCTCCATTGACAGGGGCTCCTACGAGCAGTACTTC.

The chain carries TRBV7-8 and TRBJ2-5, with 9 bases identical to TRBD1. J was trimmed by 2 bases and V by 6 bases; bases with no gene match: 7. From germline, CDR1 is SGHVS and CDR2 FQNEAQ. CDR3 length: 15 residues. In DNA form, the CDR3 reads TGTGCCAGCAGTCTTACAGGGGGCCCGCAAGAGACCCAGTACTTC. Protein product: CASSLTGGPQETQYF.

Here the CDR3 reads CASRSEGQETQYF. CDR3 coding DNA: TGTGCCAGCAGGTCAGAGGGGCAAGAGACCCAGTACTTC. This chain links TRBV6-5 with TRBJ2-5; D possibly matches TRBD1 or TRBD2 (5 bases each). The CDR3 is made up of 13 amino acids. With 6 bases removed from V and 2 bases from J, the gap between germline ends came to 10 bases. CDR1 is MNHEY and CDR2 is SVGAGI in the germline V gene.

V gene TRBV7-2 combines with J gene TRBJ1-4; perhaps TRBD1 as D (5 bases). Germline lookup yields CDR1 SGHTA and CDR2 FQGNSA. The CDR3 totals 14 residues. V gave up 5 bases and J gave up 2 bases, with 9 bases separating them. The CDR3 sequence: CASSQGGTNEKLFF. CDR3 in DNA: TGTGCCAGCAGCCAGGGTGGGACTAATGAAAAACTGTTTTTT.

This chain connects TRBV5-1 to TRBJ1-3; TRBD1 matches 7 bases. The V gene's germline CDR1 is SGHRS and CDR2 YFSETQ. This CDR3 spans 15 amino acids. J gave up 2 bases and V 4 bases, and 6 bases lay outside the gene matches. The CDR3 DNA reads as TGCGCCAGCAGCCCAAGGCAGGGGGCTGGAAACACCATATATTTT. This sequence encodes CASSPRQGAGNTIYF.

The V gene is TRBV6-1, the J gene TRBJ1-5; a weak D match, TRBD1 (5 bases). Germline-derived CDR1 and CDR2 are MNHNS and SASEGT. V was trimmed by 1 base and J by 5 bases, leaving 27 bases between them. The CDR3 sequence is 20 residues long. The CDR3 is CASSEGGTLTTLILYQPQHF. For the CDR3, the DNA is TGTGCCAGCAGTGAAGGTGGGACCCTCACGACCCTTATCCTTTATCAGCCCCAGCATTTT.

The genes are TRBV6-5 and TRBJ2-7; 8 positions agree with TRBD2. From germline, CDR1 is MNHEY and CDR2 SVGAGI. The CDR3 is made up of 14 amino acids. V lost 6 bases to trimming and J lost 1 base; unmatched junction nucleotides: 5. The CDR3 sequence is CASRHTGGSYEQYF. CDR3 DNA: TGTGCCAGCAGACATACGGGGGGGTCCTACGAGCAGTACTTC.

This clone was seen only a few times. J is TRBJ1-2 and V is TRBV5-8, with D tentatively TRBD1 (5 bases). CDR3 length: 12 residues. Deletions cut 1 base from V and 10 bases from J, with 11 bases between. The germline CDR1 and CDR2 sequences are SGHTS and YDEGEE. The CDR3 loop is CASSLQGQDYTF. CDR3 nucleotides: TGTGCCAGCAGCTTGCAGGGCCAGGACTACACCTTC.

This chain connects TRBV5-6 to TRBJ2-7; TRBD1 agrees at 8 bases. The germline V gene encodes CDR1 SGHDT and CDR2 YYEEEE. V was pared by 4 bases and J by 0 bases, with 9 bases of the junction left unmatched. This CDR3 comprises 16 residues. The CDR3 region is CASSRDRTTSSYEQYF. The DNA for the CDR3 is TGTGCCAGCAGCCGGGACAGGACGACTTCCTCCTACGAGCAGTACTTC.

The chain has TRBV7-9 and TRBJ2-7; no definite D call. With 4 bases removed from V and 4 bases from J, the gap between germline ends came to 5 bases. The V gene's germline CDR1 is SEHNR and CDR2 FQNEAQ (reference sequence). This CDR3 has 11 amino acids. DNA for the CDR3: TGTGCCAGCAGCTCGCAATACGAGCAGTACTTC. It specifies CASSSQYEQYF.

This sequence joins TRBV6-5 and TRBJ2-5; no clear D gene. There are 12 residues in the CDR3. Germline CDR1 MNHEY, CDR2 SVGAGI. V gave up 5 bases and J gave up 4 bases, with 8 bases separating them. The CDR3 region has the DNA TGTGCCAGCAGTCCAGGATTAGAGACCCAGTACTTC. This sequence encodes CASSPGLETQYF.

The chain employs TRBV7-2 and TRBJ1-3, with D perhaps TRBD1 (5 bases). The germline gives CDR1 SGHTA, CDR2 FQGNSA. The CDR3 is 16 amino acids. V was shortened by 4 bases and J by 0 bases, with 13 bases between the two germline ends. The CDR3 protein is CASSSEGWNSGNTIYF. The CDR3, as DNA: TGTGCCAGCAGCTCAGAGGGGTGGAACTCTGGAAACACCATATATTTT. The variable domain in full, with the rest retrieved from reference TRBV7-2 and TRBJ1-3, is GAGVSQSPSNKVTEKGKDVELRCDPISGHTALYWYRQSLGQGLEFLIYFQGNSAPDKSGLPSDRFSAERTGGSVSTLTIQRTQQEDSAVYLCASSSEGWNSGNTIYFGEGSWLTVV.